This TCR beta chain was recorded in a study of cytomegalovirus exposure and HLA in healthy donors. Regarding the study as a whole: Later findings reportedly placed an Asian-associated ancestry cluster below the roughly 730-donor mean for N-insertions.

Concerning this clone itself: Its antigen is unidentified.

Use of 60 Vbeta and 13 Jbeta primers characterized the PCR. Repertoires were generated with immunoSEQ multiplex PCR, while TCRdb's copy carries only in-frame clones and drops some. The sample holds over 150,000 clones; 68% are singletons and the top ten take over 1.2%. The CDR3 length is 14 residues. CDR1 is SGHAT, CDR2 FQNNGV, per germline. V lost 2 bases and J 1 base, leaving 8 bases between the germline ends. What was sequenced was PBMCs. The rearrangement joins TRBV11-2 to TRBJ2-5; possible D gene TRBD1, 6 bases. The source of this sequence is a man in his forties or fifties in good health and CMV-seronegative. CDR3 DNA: TGTGCCAGCAGCTTACAGGGGACCCAAGAGACCCAGTACTTC. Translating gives CASSLQGTQETQYF.